These 28 T cell receptor beta chains were all obtained from the same sample, sequenced in a study of vaccination effects on CD4 cells after COVID-19. Some clones are missing from TCRdb's copy, which holds only in-frame ones; the method was immunoSEQ multiplex PCR. The table lists more than 60,000 clones, around 70% of them singletons. At the end of 10 days of culture, CD4+ T cells were isolated. Two-dose vaccination with either BNT162b2 or mRNA-1273 was given to the participants. Their cognate antigens are unknown. The material was CD4+ T cells from PBMCs cultured without peptide, obtained after COVID-19 vaccination. Receptor source: a human donor who received a COVID-19 vaccine.

The rearrangement links TRBV18 to TRBJ1-3, with D unclear. The CDR3 consists of 16 residues. Germline V gene data show CDR1 as KGHSH and CDR2 as LQKENI. With 4 bases removed from V and 0 bases from J, the gap between germline ends came to 13 bases. The CDR3 sequence is CASSLTPTVSGNTIYF. CDR3 nucleotides: TGTGCCAGCTCACTTACTCCTACAGTCTCTGGAAACACCATATATTTT.

The V and J genes are TRBV28 and TRBJ2-7; D ambiguous. V was clipped by 4 bases and J by 3 bases, with 13 bases between them. There are 14 residues in the CDR3. The germline gives CDR1 MDHEN, CDR2 SYDVKM. The CDR3 nucleotides read TGTGCCAGCAGTTCTGCGAGACCACACTACGAGCAGTACGTC. Translating it yields CASSSARPHYEQYV.

This clone appeared a few times. This chain connects TRBV9 to TRBJ1-6; D is unclear. Between the trimmed V and J ends, which lost 4 bases and 6 bases, there was a span of 14 bases. Germline V gene sequence: CDR1 SGDLS, CDR2 YYNGEE. The CDR3 totals 15 residues. The CDR3 DNA is TGTGCCAGCAGCCCCCAAGGGTCCGGTAATTCACCCCTCCACTTT. Protein product: CASSPQGSGNSPLHF.

CDR3 loop: CASSQEGTASYQPQHF. For the CDR3, the DNA is TGCGCCAGCAGCCAAGAAGGGACCGCTTCATATCAGCCCCAGCATTTT. This rearrangement joins TRBV4-3 to TRBJ1-5, with D possibly being TRBD1 (5 bases). Trimming shortened V by 0 bases and J by 5 bases, and 14 bases separated the two germline ends. The CDR3 is 16 amino acids. Germline CDR1 and CDR2: LGHNA and YSLEER.

The chain couples TRBV7-3 to TRBJ2-1; D could derive from TRBD1 or TRBD2 (5 bases each). Germline values: CDR1 SGHTA, CDR2 FQGTGA. Trimming shortened V by 2 bases and J by 8 bases, and 16 bases separated the two germline ends. The length of the CDR3 is 15 residues. This CDR3 is CASSLGTRAPDEQFF. Here the CDR3 DNA reads TGTGCCAGCAGCTTAGGGACCCGTGCCCCCGATGAGCAGTTCTTC.

The chain combines TRBV4-2 with TRBJ2-2; the D is unclear. Trimming pared 1 base from V and 0 bases from J, leaving 15 bases between. This CDR3 is built from 18 residues. Germline V lookup: CDR1 LGHNA, CDR2 YNFKEQ. DNA of the CDR3: TGTGCCAGCAGCCAAGGGAGTGAAGGGTCCGCGAACACCGGGGAGCTGTTTTTT. Translation gives CASSQGSEGSANTGELFF.

The chain carries TRBV28 and TRBJ1-5; D is possibly TRBD1 (5 bases). Germline loops: CDR1 MDHEN, CDR2 SYDVKM. The germline V and J ends were trimmed by 5 bases and 7 bases, with 9 bases remaining between them. The CDR3 covers 12 residues. Here the CDR3 reads CASSTGTQPQHF. In nucleotides, the CDR3 is TGTGCCAGCAGTACCGGGACCCAGCCCCAGCATTTT. The whole variable domain, remainder taken from reference TRBV28 and TRBJ1-5, is DVKVTQSSRYLVKRTGEKVFLECVQDMDHENMFWYRQDPGLGLRLIYFSYDVKMKEKGDIPEGYSVSREKKERFSLILESASTNQTSMYLCASSTGTQPQHFGDGTRLSIL.

V gene TRBV5-1 combines with J gene TRBJ2-2; a weak D match, TRBD1 (6 bases). The V gene's germline CDR1 is SGHRS and CDR2 YFSETQ. This CDR3 region has 14 residues. V was cut by 5 bases and J by 6 bases, with 14 bases left in between. This chain's CDR3 is CASRNLQGPGELFF. The CDR3 DNA follows: TGCGCCAGCAGAAACCTTCAGGGGCCCGGGGAGCTGTTTTTT.

This rearrangement joins TRBV4-3 to TRBJ1-2; D is ambiguous. The V and J ends lost 1 base and 2 bases respectively, with 11 bases between them. Germline V gives CDR1 LGHNA, CDR2 YSLEER. The CDR3 has 15 amino acids. DNA for the CDR3: TGCGCCAGCAGCCAAGTCAAAGGGTTCAACTATGGCTACACCTTC. Translation gives CASSQVKGFNYGYTF.

This clone was observed once. The V and J genes are TRBV14 and TRBJ1-6; D remains ambiguous. In germline, CDR1 is SGHDN, CDR2 FVKESK. The V end lost 1 base, the J end lost 5 bases, and 12 bases lay between the germline ends. The CDR3 is 16 residues long. This chain's CDR3 is CASSQGQTVNNSPLHF. The CDR3 DNA reads as TGTGCCAGCAGCCAAGGCCAGACCGTGAATAATTCACCCCTCCACTTT.

The chain has TRBV11-2 and TRBJ2-5; TRBD2 aligns across 9 bases. This CDR3 region has 16 residues. CDR1 SGHAT and CDR2 FQNNGV come from the germline V gene. V lost 4 bases to trimming and J lost 5 bases; unmatched junction nucleotides: 11. The CDR3 sequence is CASSSRLADFGETQYF. In nucleotides, the CDR3 is TGTGCCAGCAGCTCACGACTAGCGGACTTCGGGGAGACCCAGTACTTC.

The V gene is TRBV7-2, the J gene TRBJ2-7, with 7 bases fitting TRBD1. The V segment lost 5 bases and the J segment 7 bases; nucleotides outside the gene matches: 8. The germline V gene has CDR1 SGHTA and CDR2 FQGNSA. The CDR3 spans 13 residues. In DNA, the CDR3 is TGTGCCAGCAGCGTAGGGGGCTCCGGGGAGCAGTACGTC. The encoded protein is CASSVGGSGEQYV.

In this sample, this clone turned up a few times. CDR3 amino acids: CASSPNELMNTEAFF. The CDR3, as DNA: TGTGCCAGCAGCCCAAACGAGCTAATGAACACTGAAGCTTTCTTT. The V and J genes are TRBV2 and TRBJ1-1; D is unclear. The V end was cut by 6 bases, the J end by 0 bases, with 14 bases between. The germline V gene has CDR1 SNHLY and CDR2 FYNNEI. The CDR3 totals 15 residues.

This clone has only a few counts. The chain employs TRBV6-5 and TRBJ2-5, with 8 nucleotides matching TRBD2. Germline CDR1 reads MNHEY; CDR2 reads SVGAGI. CDR3 size: 12 residues. The V segment lost 2 bases and the J segment 10 bases; nucleotides outside the gene matches: 3. Here the CDR3 DNA reads TGTGCCAGCAGTTACCCGGGGGGGTACCAGTACTTC. This translates into CASSYPGGYQYF.

The CDR3 sequence is CASSQEAGGIDTQYF. CDR3 nucleotides: TGCGCCAGCAGCCAAGAGGCGGGGGGTATTGATACGCAGTATTTT. This chain links TRBV4-1 with TRBJ2-3; 8 bases are a match to TRBD2. CDR1 MGHRA and CDR2 YSYEKL come from the germline V gene. This CDR3 spans 15 amino acids. The trim removed 0 bases at V and 6 bases at J, leaving 5 bases unmatched.

The chain uses TRBV7-8 and TRBJ1-5; D is ambiguous. CDR3 length: 13 residues. Trimming took off 1 base at V and 8 bases at J, with 9 bases between the two ends. Looked up from germline, CDR1 is SGHVS and CDR2 is FQNEAQ. In nucleotides, the CDR3 is TGTGCCAGCAGCTTAGGTCCCGAAAAGCCCCAGCATTTT. Translation gives CASSLGPEKPQHF.

This chain uses TRBV2 with TRBJ2-1; D possibly matches TRBD1 or TRBD2 (6 bases each). Trimming removed 5 bases from V and 3 bases from J, with 14 bases in between. The CDR3 has 15 residues. The germline CDR1 and CDR2 sequences are SNHLY and FYNNEI. Here the CDR3 DNA reads TGTGCCAGCAGTAAGGGGGGAACCGGCTACAATGAGCAGTTCTTC. It translates to CASSKGGTGYNEQFF.

The chain is built from TRBV9 and TRBJ2-4, with a weak D call TRBD1 (6 bases). This CDR3 is 14 amino acids long. The V gene's germline CDR1 is SGDLS and CDR2 YYNGEE. The ends were cut back, 4 bases at V and 4 bases at J, with 12 bases in the middle. The DNA of the CDR3 is TGTGCCAGCAGCCCCCGGACAGAGAAAAACATTCAGTACTTC. It translates to CASSPRTEKNIQYF.

This clone was picked up a small number of times. The chain couples TRBV28 to TRBJ1-4, with a possible D match to TRBD1 (5 bases). There are 14 residues in the CDR3. The germline gives CDR1 MDHEN, CDR2 SYDVKM. Trimming removed 2 bases at V and 10 bases at J, with 14 bases between. Here the CDR3 DNA reads TGTGCCAGCAGTTTAAGCGGGCAGGGTCTAAAACTGTTTTTT. Encoded protein: CASSLSGQGLKLFF.

This sequence joins TRBV18 and TRBJ2-3; the D gene is possibly TRBD2 (5 bases). Germline V CDR1 and CDR2: KGHSH, LQKENI. Trimming stripped 0 bases from V and 0 bases from J, with 10 bases between. This CDR3 spans 16 amino acids. The DNA of the CDR3 is TGTGCCAGCTCACCACCGGTGGGAGCTAGCACAGATACGCAGTATTTT. Its protein is CASSPPVGASTDTQYF.

This clone was picked up a small number of times. This chain uses TRBV4-2 with TRBJ1-2; no firm D call. The length of the CDR3 is 11 residues. Germline V gene lookup returns CDR1 LGHNA and CDR2 YNFKEQ. V lost 10 bases to trimming and J lost 4 bases, with 10 bases between them. The DNA of the CDR3 is TGTGCCACCCGCGCCGTCTATGGCTACACCTTC. Its protein is CATRAVYGYTF.

The chain recombines TRBV15 with TRBJ1-1; possibly TRBD1 for D (6 bases). Germline V gives CDR1 LNHNV, CDR2 YYDKDF (reference sequence). The CDR3 totals 15 residues. V dropped 0 bases and J dropped 3 bases, with 11 bases sitting between them. CDR3 bases: TGTGCCACCAGCAGAGATGGGGGGGCCCACACTGAAGCTTTCTTT. This codes for CATSRDGGAHTEAFF. The full variable domain, with the rest looked up from reference TRBV15 and TRBJ1-1, is DAMVIQNPRYQVTQFGKPVTLSCSQTLNHNVMYWYQQKSSQAPKLLFHYYDKDFNNEADTPDNFQSRRPNTSFCFLDIRSPGLGDTAMYLCATSRDGGAHTEAFFGQGTRLTVV.

Only one count was recorded for this clone. The gene calls are TRBV7-2 and TRBJ2-2; TRBD1 matches at 7 bases. The germline V gene has CDR1 SGHTA and CDR2 FQGNSA. The V gene end was trimmed by 8 bases and the J gene end by 5 bases; junction bases not matched to a gene: 8. This CDR3 comprises 14 residues. The CDR3 DNA sequence: TGTGCCAGCGGGGGACAGACAATTACCGGGGAGCTGTTTTTT. It is translated as CASGGQTITGELFF.

The V and J genes are TRBV3-1 (or the pseudogene TRBV3-2) and TRBJ2-5; D is unresolved. Germline assignment: CDR1 LGHDT and CDR2 YNNKEL (reference sequence). V shed 0 bases and J shed 9 bases, with 8 bases lying between them. This CDR3 has 12 amino acids. CDR3 residues: CASSQEVSAQYF. CDR3 bases: TGTGCCAGCAGCCAAGAAGTGTCGGCCCAGTACTTC.

This clone has only one observation. The V and J genes are TRBV6-1 and TRBJ2-1; tentatively, D is TRBD1 or TRBD2 (6 bases each). Trimming left V 4 bases short and J 4 bases short, with 17 bases between. Germline CDR1 and CDR2: MNHNS and SASEGT. The CDR3 length is 16 residues. The DNA of the CDR3 is TGTGCCAGCAGTGTCGAACTAGCAGGGGCATACAATGAGCAGTTCTTC. Protein: CASSVELAGAYNEQFF.

This clone was recorded once. The chain couples TRBV28 to TRBJ2-3, with D possibly matching TRBD2 (6 bases). V gave up 6 bases and J gave up 4 bases, with 11 bases separating them. The CDR3 totals 13 residues. Germline V gene data show CDR1 as MDHEN and CDR2 as SYDVKM. DNA for the CDR3: TGTGCCAGCAGGGGGGGTGTCGCAGATACGCAGTATTTT. Protein: CASRGGVADTQYF.

This clone was detected a few times. The V call is TRBV6-5, the J call TRBJ1-1; no firm D call. Germline CDR1 reads MNHEY; CDR2 reads SVGAGI. The CDR3 extends over 14 amino acids. Trimming pared 0 bases from V and 4 bases from J, leaving 9 bases between. The CDR3 region has the DNA TGTGCCAGCAGTTACTCAGGGAGCGGCACTGAAGCTTTCTTT. Translation: CASSYSGSGTEAFF.

This clone was seen a handful of times. The chain uses TRBV5-1 and TRBJ1-5; 8 nucleotides line up with TRBD1. J lost 7 bases, V lost 0 bases, and 3 bases had no gene match. The CDR3 runs to 14 residues. Germline values: CDR1 SGHRS, CDR2 YFSETQ. The DNA for the CDR3 is TGCGCCAGCAGCTTGGAGGCAGGGGGCCAGCCCCAGCATTTT. Its translation is CASSLEAGGQPQHF.